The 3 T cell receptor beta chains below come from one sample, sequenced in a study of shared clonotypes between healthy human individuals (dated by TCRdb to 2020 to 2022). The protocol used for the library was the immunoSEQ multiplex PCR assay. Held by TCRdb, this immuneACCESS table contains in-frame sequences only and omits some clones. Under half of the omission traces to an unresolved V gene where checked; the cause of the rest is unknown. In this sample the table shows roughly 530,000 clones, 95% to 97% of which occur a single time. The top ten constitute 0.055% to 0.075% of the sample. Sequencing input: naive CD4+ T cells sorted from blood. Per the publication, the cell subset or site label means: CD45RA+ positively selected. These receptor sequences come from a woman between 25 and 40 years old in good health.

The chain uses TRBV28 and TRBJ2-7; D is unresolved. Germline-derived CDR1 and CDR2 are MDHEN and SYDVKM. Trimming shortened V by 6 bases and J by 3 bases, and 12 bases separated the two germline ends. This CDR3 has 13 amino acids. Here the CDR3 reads CASSPIPNYEQYF. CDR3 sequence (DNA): TGTGCCAGCAGCCCCATCCCAAACTACGAGCAGTACTTC. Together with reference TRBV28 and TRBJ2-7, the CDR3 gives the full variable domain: DVKVTQSSRYLVKRTGEKVFLECVQDMDHENMFWYRQDPGLGLRLIYFSYDVKMKEKGDIPEGYSVSREKKERFSLILESASTNQTSMYLCASSPIPNYEQYFGPGTRLTVT.

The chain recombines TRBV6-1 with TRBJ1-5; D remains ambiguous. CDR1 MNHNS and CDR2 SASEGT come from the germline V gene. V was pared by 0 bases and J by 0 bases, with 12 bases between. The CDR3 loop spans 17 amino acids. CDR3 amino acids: CASSEAPLGSSNQPQHF. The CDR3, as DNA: TGTGCCAGCAGTGAAGCGCCCCTGGGCAGTAGCAATCAGCCCCAGCATTTT.

The CDR3 sequence is CASSQSIQRPTYEQYF. CDR3 DNA: TGTGCCAGCAGTCAGAGCATACAGCGCCCCACCTACGAGCAGTACTTC. The J gene is TRBJ2-7, the V gene TRBV2; D is uncertain. The CDR3 totals 16 residues. Germline CDR1 is SNHLY and CDR2 is FYNNEI. V lost 5 bases to trimming and J lost 2 bases, with 19 bases between them. Looking up the rest from reference TRBV2 and TRBJ2-7 gives the full variable domain: EPEVTQTPSHQVTQMGQEVILRCVPISNHLYFYWYRQILGQKVEFLVSFYNNEISEKSEIFDDQFSVERPDGSNFTLKIRSTKLEDSAMYFCASSQSIQRPTYEQYFGPGTRLTVT.